This TCR beta chain was captured by sequencing in a study of T cells in localized non-small cell lung cancer. V gave up 1 base and J gave up 1 base, with 10 bases separating them. CDR3 length equals 15 residues. CDR1 and CDR2 from the germline V gene are SGHTA and FQGNSA. The protocol was immunoSEQ multiplex PCR, while the TCRdb copy is restricted to in-frame clones and leaves out a portion. The table includes just over 70,000 clones, about 90% detected once. The sequence was obtained from a male donor at least 60 years old with stage III squamous cell lung carcinoma. The material was peripheral blood, obtained before any cancer treatment. The chain employs TRBV7-2 and TRBJ1-1; a weak D match, TRBD1 (6 bases). The CDR3 here is CASSLVWGANTEAFF. The CDR3 coding sequence is TGTGCCAGCAGCTTAGTGTGGGGGGCGAACACTGAAGCTTTCTTT.